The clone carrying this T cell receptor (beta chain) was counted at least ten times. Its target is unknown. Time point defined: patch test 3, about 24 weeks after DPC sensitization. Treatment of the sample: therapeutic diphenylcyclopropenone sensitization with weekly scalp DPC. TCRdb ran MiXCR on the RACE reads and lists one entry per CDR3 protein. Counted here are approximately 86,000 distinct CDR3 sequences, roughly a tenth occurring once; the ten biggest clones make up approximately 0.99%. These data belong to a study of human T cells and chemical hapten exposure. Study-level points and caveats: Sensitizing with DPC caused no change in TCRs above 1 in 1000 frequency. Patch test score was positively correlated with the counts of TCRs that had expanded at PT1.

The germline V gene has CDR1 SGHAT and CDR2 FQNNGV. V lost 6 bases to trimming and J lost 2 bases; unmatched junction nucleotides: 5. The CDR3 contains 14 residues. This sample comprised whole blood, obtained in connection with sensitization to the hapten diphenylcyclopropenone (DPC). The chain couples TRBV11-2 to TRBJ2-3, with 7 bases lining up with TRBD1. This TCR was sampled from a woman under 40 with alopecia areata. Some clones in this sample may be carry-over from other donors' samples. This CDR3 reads CASRTGLPTDTQYF. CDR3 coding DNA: TGTGCCAGCAGGACAGGGTTACCCACAGATACGCAGTATTTT.